This T cell receptor beta chain was recorded in a study of blood T cell repertoires in COVID-19. Study at large: The United States, Italy and Spain supplied acute and convalescent COVID-19 samples. Sources were T cells, B-cell-depleted T cells, or PBMCs; the material itself was cDNA or gDNA.

Seattle's enrolled individuals joined amid active infection and were then monitored longitudinally. The ends lost 1 base at V and 6 bases at J; junction bases unmatched: 3. The length of the CDR3 is 14 residues. Germline CDR1 GTSNPN, CDR2 SVGIG (reference sequence). Per the original data handling: Estimated nucleated cell counts came from reference gene primer amplification. The protocol was immunoSEQ multiplex PCR, while the TCRdb copy is restricted to in-frame clones and leaves out a portion. The DNA was the basis for D and trimming; V, J and clone size are from that table. The profile covers about 480,000 clones, with 70% to 90% appearing a single time and less than 9% taken by the ten largest.

Input material: peripheral blood. This rearrangement joins TRBV30 to TRBJ1-5; 10 bases match TRBD1. The sequence was obtained from a woman between 50 and 59 years old with COVID-19, enrolled during active disease. The CDR3: CAWSGTGGSQPQHF. Written as DNA, the CDR3 is TGTGCCTGGAGTGGGACAGGGGGGAGTCAGCCCCAGCATTTT.